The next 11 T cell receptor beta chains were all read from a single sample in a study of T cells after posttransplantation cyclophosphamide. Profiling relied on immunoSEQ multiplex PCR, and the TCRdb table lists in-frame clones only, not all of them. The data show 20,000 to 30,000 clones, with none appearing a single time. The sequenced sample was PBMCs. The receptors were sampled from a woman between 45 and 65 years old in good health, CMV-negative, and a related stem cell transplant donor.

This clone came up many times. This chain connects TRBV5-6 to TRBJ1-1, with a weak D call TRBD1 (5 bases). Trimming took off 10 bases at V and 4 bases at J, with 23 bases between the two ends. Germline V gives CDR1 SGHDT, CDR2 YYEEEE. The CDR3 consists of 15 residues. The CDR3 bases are TGTGCCTCCGGGACTTTAAGGGCCAAGGGCACTGAAGCTTTCTTT. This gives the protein CASGTLRAKGTEAFF. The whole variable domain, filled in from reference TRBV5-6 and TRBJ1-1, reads DAGVTQSPTHLIKTRGQQVTLRCSPKSGHDTVSWYQQALGQGPQFIFQYYEEEERQRGNFPDRFSGHQFPNYSSELNVNALLLGDSALYLCASGTLRAKGTEAFFGQGTRLTVV.

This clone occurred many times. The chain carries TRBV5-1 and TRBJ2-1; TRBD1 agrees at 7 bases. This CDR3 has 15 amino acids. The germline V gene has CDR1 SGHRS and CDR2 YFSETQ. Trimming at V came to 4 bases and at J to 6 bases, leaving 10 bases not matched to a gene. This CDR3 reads CASSPWTGASNEQFF. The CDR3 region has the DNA TGCGCCAGCAGCCCTTGGACAGGCGCCTCCAATGAGCAGTTCTTC.

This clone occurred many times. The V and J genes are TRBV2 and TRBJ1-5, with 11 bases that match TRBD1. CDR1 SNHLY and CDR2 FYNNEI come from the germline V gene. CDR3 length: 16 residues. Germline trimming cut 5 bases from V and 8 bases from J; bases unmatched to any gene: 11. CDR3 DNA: TGTGCCAGCAGTCCATTAAACCGGGACAGGGGGGAGCCCCAGCATTTT. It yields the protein CASSPLNRDRGEPQHF. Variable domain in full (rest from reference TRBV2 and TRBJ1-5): EPEVTQTPSHQVTQMGQEVILRCVPISNHLYFYWYRQILGQKVEFLVSFYNNEISEKSEIFDDQFSVERPDGSNFTLKIRSTKLEDSAMYFCASSPLNRDRGEPQHFGDGTRLSIL.

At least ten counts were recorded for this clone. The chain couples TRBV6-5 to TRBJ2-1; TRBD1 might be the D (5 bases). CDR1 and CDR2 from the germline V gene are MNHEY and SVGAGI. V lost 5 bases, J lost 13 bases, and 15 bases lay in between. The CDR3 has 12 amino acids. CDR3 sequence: CASSKERQIQFF. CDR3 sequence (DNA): TGTGCCAGCAGTAAAGAAAGACAGATCCAGTTCTTC.

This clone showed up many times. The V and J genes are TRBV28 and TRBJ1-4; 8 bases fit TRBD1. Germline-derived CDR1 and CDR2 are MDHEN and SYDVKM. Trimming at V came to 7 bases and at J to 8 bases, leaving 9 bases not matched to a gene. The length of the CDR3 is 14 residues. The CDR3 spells CASIPGQGWEKLFF. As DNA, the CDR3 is TGTGCCAGCATCCCCGGACAGGGTTGGGAAAAACTGTTTTTT.

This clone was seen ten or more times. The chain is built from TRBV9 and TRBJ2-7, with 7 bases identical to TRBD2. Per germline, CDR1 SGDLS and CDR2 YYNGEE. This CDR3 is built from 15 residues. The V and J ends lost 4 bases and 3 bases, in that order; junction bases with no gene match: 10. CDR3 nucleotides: TGTGCCAGCAGCCCCTTCGGGGCGGGAGTCTACGAGCAGTACTTC. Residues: CASSPFGAGVYEQYF. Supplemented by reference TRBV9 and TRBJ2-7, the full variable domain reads DSGVTQTPKHLITATGQRVTLRCSPRSGDLSVYWYQQSLDQGLQFLIQYYNGEERAKGNILERFSAQQFPDLHSELNLSSLELGDSALYFCASSPFGAGVYEQYFGPGTRLTVT.

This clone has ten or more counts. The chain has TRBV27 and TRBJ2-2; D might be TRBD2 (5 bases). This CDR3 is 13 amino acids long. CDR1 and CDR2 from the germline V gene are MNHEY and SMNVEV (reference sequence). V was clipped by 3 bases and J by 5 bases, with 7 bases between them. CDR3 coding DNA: TGTGCCAGCAGTTTGTGGAGGACCGGGGAGCTGTTTTTT. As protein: CASSLWRTGELFF.

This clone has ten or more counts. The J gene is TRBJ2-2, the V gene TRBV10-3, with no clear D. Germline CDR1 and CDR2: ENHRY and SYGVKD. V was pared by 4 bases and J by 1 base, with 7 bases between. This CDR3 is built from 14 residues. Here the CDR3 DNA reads TGTGCCATCAGTGTTGCAGGGAACACCGGGGAGCTGTTTTTT. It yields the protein CAISVAGNTGELFF.

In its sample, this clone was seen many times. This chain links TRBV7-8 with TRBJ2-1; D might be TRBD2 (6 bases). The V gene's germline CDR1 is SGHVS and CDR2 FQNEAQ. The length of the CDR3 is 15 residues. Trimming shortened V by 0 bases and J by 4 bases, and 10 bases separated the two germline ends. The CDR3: CASSLAEGQYNEQFF. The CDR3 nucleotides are TGTGCCAGCAGCTTAGCGGAGGGCCAATACAATGAGCAGTTCTTC.

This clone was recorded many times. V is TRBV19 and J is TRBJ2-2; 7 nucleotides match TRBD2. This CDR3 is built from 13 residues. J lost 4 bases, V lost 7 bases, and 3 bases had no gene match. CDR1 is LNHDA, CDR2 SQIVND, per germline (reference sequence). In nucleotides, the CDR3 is TGTGCCAGTACATCTAGCGGCACCGGGGAGCTGTTTTTT. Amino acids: CASTSSGTGELFF.

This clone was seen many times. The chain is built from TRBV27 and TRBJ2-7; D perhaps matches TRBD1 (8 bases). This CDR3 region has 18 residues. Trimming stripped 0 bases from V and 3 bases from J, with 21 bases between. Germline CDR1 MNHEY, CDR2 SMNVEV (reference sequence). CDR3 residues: CASSLSIPGGQAIYEQYF. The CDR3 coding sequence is TGTGCCAGCAGTTTATCGATTCCGGGGGGACAGGCTATCTACGAGCAGTACTTC.